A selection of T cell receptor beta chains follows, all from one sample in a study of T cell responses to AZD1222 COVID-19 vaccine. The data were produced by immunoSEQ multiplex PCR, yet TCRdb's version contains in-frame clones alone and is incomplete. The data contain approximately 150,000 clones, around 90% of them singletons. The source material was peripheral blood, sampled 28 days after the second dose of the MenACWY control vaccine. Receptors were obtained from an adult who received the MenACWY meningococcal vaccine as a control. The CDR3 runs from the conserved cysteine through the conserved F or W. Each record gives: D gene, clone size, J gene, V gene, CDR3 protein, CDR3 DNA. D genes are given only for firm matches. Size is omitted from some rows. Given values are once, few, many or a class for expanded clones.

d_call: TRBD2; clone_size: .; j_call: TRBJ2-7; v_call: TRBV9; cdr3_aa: CASSVGLAGYEQYF; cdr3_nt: TGTGCCAGCAGCGTAGGACTAGCGGGATACGAGCAGTACTTC
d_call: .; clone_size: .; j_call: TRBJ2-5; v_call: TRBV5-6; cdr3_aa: CASSLGVQETQYF; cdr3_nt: TGTGCCAGCAGCCTAGGAGTACAAGAGACCCAGTACTTC
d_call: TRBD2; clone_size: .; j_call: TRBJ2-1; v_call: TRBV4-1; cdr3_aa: CASSQARGSDNEQFF; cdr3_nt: TGCGCCAGCAGCCAAGCCCGCGGGAGCGACAATGAGCAGTTCTTC
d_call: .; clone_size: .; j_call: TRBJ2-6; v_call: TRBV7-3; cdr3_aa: CASSLIGTELSGANVLTF; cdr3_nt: TGTGCCAGCAGCTTAATAGGGACGGAGCTCTCTGGGGCCAACGTCCTGACTTTC
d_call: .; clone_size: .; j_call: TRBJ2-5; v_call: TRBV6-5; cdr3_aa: CATNGQPQETQYF; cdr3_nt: TGTGCCACCAACGGACAACCACAAGAGACCCAGTACTTC
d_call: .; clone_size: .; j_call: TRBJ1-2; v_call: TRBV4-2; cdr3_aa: CASSQAGPGYTF; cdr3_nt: TGTGCCAGCAGCCAAGCGGGTCCGGGCTACACCTTC
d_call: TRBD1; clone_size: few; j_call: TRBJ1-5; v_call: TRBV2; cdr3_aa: CASSPQGGNNQPQHF; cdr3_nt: TGTGCCAGCAGCCCGCAGGGGGGAAACAATCAGCCCCAGCATTTT
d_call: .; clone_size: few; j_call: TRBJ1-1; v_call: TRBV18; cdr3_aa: CASSPPSSDLEAFF; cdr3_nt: TGTGCCAGCTCACCACCTTCTTCGGACCTCGAGGCTTTCTTT
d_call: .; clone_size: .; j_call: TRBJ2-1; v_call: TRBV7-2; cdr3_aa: CASSTGVAASSYNEQFF; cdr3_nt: TGTGCCAGCAGCACCGGGGTAGCGGCAAGCTCCTACAATGAGCAGTTCTTC
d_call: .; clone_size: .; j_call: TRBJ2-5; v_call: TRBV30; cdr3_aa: CAWSLQGGETQYF; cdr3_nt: TGTGCCTGGAGTCTCCAGGGGGGGGAGACCCAGTACTTC
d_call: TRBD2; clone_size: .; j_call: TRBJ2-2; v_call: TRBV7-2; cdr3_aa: CASSLTSGRATGELFF; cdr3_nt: TGTGCCAGCAGCCTAACTAGCGGGAGGGCCACCGGGGAGCTGTTTTTT
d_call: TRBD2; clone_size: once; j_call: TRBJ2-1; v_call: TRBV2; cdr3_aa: CASRYLAGGFEQFF; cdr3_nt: TGTGCCAGCAGATACTTAGCGGGAGGATTTGAGCAGTTCTTC
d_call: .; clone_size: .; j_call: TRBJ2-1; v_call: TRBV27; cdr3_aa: CASSLSGGSLYNEQFF; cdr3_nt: TGTGCCAGCAGTTTAAGTGGGGGGAGCCTCTACAATGAGCAGTTCTTC
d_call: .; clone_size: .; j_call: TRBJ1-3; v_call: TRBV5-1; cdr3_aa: CASSPFEGTTGNTIYF; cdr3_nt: TGCGCCAGCAGCCCCTTTGAAGGGACCACTGGAAACACCATATATTTT
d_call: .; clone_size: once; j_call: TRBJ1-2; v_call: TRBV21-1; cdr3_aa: CASSNGPAFSNYGYTF; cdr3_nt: TGTGCCAGCAGCAATGGTCCGGCTTTTTCTAACTATGGCTACACCTTC
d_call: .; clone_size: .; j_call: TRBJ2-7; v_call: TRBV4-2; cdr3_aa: CASSQDIGNSYEQYF; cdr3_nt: TGTGCCAGCAGCCAAGACATCGGGAACTCCTACGAGCAGTACTTC
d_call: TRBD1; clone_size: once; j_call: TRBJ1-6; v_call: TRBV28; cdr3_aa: CASTQSGQGYSYNSPLHF; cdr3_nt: TGTGCCAGCACCCAATCGGGACAGGGATACTCCTATAATTCACCCCTCCACTTT
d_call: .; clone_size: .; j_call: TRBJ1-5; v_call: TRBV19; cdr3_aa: CASTLGQPQHF; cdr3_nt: TGTGCCAGTACATTGGGTCAGCCCCAGCATTTT
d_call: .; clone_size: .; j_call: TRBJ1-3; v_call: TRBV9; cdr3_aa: CASSVETANTIYF; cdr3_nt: TGTGCCAGCAGCGTAGAGACAGCGAACACCATATATTTT
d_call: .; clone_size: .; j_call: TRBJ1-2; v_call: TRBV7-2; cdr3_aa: CASRFFGQRNGYTF; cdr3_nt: TGTGCCAGCAGGTTCTTCGGACAGAGGAATGGCTACACCTTC
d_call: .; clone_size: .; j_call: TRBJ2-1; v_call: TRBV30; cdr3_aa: CAWRFLNEQFF; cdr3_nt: TGTGCCTGGAGGTTTCTCAATGAGCAGTTCTTC
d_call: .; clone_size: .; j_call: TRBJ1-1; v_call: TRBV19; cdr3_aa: CASSTRWGRANTEAFF; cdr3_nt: TGTGCCAGTAGTACCCGATGGGGAAGGGCGAACACTGAAGCTTTCTTT
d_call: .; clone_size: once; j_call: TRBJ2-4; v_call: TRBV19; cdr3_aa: CASNGGDVGNIQYF; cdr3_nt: TGTGCCAGTAATGGCGGGGATGTTGGGAACATTCAGTACTTC
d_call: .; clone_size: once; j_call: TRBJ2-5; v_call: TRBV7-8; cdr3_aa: CASTTNQGKETQYF; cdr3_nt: TGTGCCAGCACCACTAACCAGGGGAAGGAGACCCAGTACTTC
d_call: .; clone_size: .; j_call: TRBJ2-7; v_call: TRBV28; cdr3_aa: CASSLRTGNYEQYF; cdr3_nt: TGTGCCAGCAGTTTGCGGACGGGCAACTACGAGCAGTACTTC
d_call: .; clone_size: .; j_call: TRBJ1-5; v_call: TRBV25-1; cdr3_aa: CASSGGSNQPQHF; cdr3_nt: TGTGCCAGCAGTGGGGGTAGCAATCAGCCCCAGCATTTT
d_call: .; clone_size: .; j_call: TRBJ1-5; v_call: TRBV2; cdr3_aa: CASSPRVQNSNQPQHF; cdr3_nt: TGTGCCAGCAGTCCAAGGGTACAGAATAGCAATCAGCCCCAGCATTTT
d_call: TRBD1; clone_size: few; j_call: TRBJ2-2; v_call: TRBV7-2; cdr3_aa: CASRGTGVAGELFF; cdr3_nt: TGTGCCAGCAGGGGGACAGGGGTTGCCGGGGAGCTGTTTTTT
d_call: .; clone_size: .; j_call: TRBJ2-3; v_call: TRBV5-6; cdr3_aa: CASSLTVGQTDTQYF; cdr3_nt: TGTGCCAGCAGCCTAACCGTGGGCCAGACAGATACGCAGTATTTT
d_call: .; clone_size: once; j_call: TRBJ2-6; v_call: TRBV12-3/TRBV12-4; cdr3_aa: CASSFRGANVLTF; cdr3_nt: TGTGCCAGCAGTTTCCGAGGGGCCAACGTCCTGACTTTC
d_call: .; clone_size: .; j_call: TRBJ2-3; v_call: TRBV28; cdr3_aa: CASSLASYTDTQYF; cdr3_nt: TGTGCCAGCAGTTTAGCCTCGTACACAGATACGCAGTATTTT
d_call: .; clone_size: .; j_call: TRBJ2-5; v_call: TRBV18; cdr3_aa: CASSPQGQETQYF; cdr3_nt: TGTGCCAGCTCACCACAGGGCCAAGAGACCCAGTACTTC
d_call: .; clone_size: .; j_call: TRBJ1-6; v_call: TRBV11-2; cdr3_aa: CASSLTSSPLHF; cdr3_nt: TGTGCCAGCAGCTTAACTAGTTCACCCCTCCACTTT
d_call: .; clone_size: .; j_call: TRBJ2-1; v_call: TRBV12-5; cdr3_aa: CASGAPHNEQFF; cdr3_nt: TGTGCTAGTGGAGCTCCGCACAATGAGCAGTTCTTC
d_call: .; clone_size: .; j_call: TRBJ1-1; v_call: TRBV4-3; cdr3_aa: CASSQGTGIGTEAFF; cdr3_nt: TGCGCCAGCAGCCAAGGAACAGGGATTGGCACTGAAGCTTTCTTT
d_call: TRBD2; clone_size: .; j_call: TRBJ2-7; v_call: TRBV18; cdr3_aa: CASSPPTSGRAVSEQYF; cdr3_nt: TGTGCCAGCTCACCACCGACTAGCGGGAGGGCCGTGTCCGAGCAGTACTTC
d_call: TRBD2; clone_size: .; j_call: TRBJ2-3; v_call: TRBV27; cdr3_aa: CASSPGLAGGDTQYF; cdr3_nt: TGTGCCAGCAGTCCAGGACTAGCGGGAGGGGATACGCAGTATTTT
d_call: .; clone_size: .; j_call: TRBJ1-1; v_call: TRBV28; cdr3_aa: CASIGRLNTEAFF; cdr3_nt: TGTGCCAGCATTGGACGTCTGAACACTGAAGCTTTCTTT
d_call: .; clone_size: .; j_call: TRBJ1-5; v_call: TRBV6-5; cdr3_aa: CASSQRDDQPQHF; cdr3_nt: TGTGCCAGCAGTCAAAGGGACGATCAGCCCCAGCATTTT
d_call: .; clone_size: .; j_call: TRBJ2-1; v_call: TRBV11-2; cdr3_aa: CASSLDEGGGVNEQFF; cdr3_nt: TGTGCCAGCAGCTTAGACGAAGGAGGGGGGGTCAATGAGCAGTTCTTC
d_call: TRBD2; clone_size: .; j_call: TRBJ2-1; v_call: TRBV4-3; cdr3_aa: CASSQATSGAYNEQFF; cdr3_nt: TGCGCCAGCAGCCAGGCCACTAGCGGTGCCTACAATGAGCAGTTCTTC
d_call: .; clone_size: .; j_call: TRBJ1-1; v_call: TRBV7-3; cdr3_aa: CASSPVGQGTEAFF; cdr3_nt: TGTGCCAGCAGCCCGGTTGGGCAGGGCACTGAAGCTTTCTTT
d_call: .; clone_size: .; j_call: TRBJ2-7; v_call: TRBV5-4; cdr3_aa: CASSLGAEGYEQYF; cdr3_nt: TGTGCCAGCAGCTTGGGGGCGGAAGGCTACGAGCAGTACTTC
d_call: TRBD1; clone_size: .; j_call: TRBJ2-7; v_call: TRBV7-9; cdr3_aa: CASSPRDRYYEQYF; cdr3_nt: TGTGCCAGCAGCCCCCGGGACAGATACTACGAGCAGTACTTC
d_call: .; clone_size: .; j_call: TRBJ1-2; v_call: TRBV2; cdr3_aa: CASLGVSRGYTF; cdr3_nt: TGTGCCAGCCTTGGAGTCTCACGCGGCTACACCTTC
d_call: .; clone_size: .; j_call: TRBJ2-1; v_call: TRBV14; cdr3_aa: CASSGLTSGYNEQFF; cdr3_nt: TGTGCCAGCAGCGGGTTAACTAGTGGTTACAATGAGCAGTTCTTC